This T cell receptor beta chain is drawn from a study of T-cell memory formation after mild COVID-19. Each CDR3 protein is one row after TCRdb ran MiXCR on the 5' RACE reads. The sample lists hundreds of thousands of distinct CDR3 sequences, around a sixth occurring once. The CDR3 consists of 16 residues. Trimming shortened V by 6 bases and J by 3 bases, and 18 bases separated the two germline ends. Germline V CDR1 and CDR2: DFQATT, SNEGSKA (reference sequence). This chain uses TRBV20-1 with TRBJ1-6; D is possibly TRBD1 (6 bases). The sequenced material came from PBMCs or a T cell subset sorted from them (not recorded which). The receptor's source is an adult woman who had mild COVID-19 (a few samples of this study predate the infection). Cell type and time point are not known. CDR3 protein: CSAPVQGILYNSPLHF. The CDR3 DNA reads TGCAGTGCCCCTGTCCAGGGGATTCTCTATAATTCACCCCTCCACTTT.